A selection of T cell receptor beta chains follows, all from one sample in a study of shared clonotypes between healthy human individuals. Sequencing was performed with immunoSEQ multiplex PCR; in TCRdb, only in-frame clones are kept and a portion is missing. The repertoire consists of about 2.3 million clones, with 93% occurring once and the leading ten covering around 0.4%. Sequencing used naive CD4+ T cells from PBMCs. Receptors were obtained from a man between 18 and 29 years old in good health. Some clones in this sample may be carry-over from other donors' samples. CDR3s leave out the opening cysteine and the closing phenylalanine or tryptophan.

CDR3: ASSSIDRIQY
V: TRBV7-3
J: TRBJ2-7

CDR3: SVEIPGLSSYEQY
V: TRBV29-1
J: TRBJ2-7

CDR3: ASSSFGGTSVQY
V: TRBV9
J: TRBJ2-5

CDR3: ASSEVGTSGIEAASYEQY
V: TRBV6-1
J: TRBJ2-7

CDR3: ASSQTGVPLYEQY
V: TRBV4-1
J: TRBJ2-7

CDR3: ASRLGGREGPSKNEQF
V: TRBV12-2
J: TRBJ2-1

CDR3: ASSGGAVNTEAF
V: TRBV6-1
J: TRBJ1-1

CDR3: ASSLGRGLAETQY
V: TRBV11-2
J: TRBJ2-5

CDR3: ASSVSTRNNEQF
V: TRBV9
J: TRBJ2-1

CDR3: ASSSQGIGAF
V: TRBV7-9
J: TRBJ1-1

CDR3: ASSGVGPDTQY
V: TRBV5-4
J: TRBJ2-3

CDR3: ASSQGTSGRHNEQF
V: TRBV7-9
J: TRBJ2-1

CDR3: ASSTSRQGGRFIAGELF
V: TRBV21-1
J: TRBJ2-2

CDR3: ASSLATTGPDTQY
V: TRBV5-5
J: TRBJ2-3

CDR3: ASSPGTGEDEQF
V: TRBV5-1
J: TRBJ2-1

CDR3: ASSQVLVEQF
V: TRBV14
J: TRBJ2-1

CDR3: ASSLTAGYT
V: TRBV5-8
J: TRBJ1-2

CDR3: ASTTRGDTQY
V: TRBV28
J: TRBJ2-3

CDR3: SASGKATQY
V: TRBV20-1
J: TRBJ2-3

CDR3: ASNQGKEKLF
V: TRBV28
J: TRBJ1-4

CDR3: ASSFMSGRANYGYT
V: TRBV6-5
J: TRBJ1-2

CDR3: GTDASGNTIY
V: TRBV29-1
J: TRBJ1-3

CDR3: ASSLGLAGVYEQY
V: TRBV5-5
J: TRBJ2-7

CDR3: ASSLRLRGELF
V: TRBV7-3
J: TRBJ2-2

CDR3: ASSPFGSGGRHSGNTIY
V: TRBV5-1
J: TRBJ1-3

CDR3: SVGGGSRTSTDTQY
V: TRBV29-1
J: TRBJ2-3

CDR3: ASSLKSIGTIYGYT
V: TRBV13
J: TRBJ1-2

CDR3: ASSLSGGGGTQY
V: TRBV27
J: TRBJ2-3

CDR3: ASSPNRVQETQY
V: TRBV5-1
J: TRBJ2-5

CDR3: ASSIQPGLAGDGAEQY
V: TRBV5-1
J: TRBJ2-7

CDR3: ASSLGPAGGDNEQF
V: TRBV11-3
J: TRBJ2-1

CDR3: ACLTGGSNTEAF
V: TRBV30
J: TRBJ1-1

CDR3: ASNSGGAYEQY
V: TRBV19
J: TRBJ2-7

CDR3: ASRLVLGYEQY
V: TRBV12-2
J: TRBJ2-7

CDR3: ASSYEGGFPGQPQH
V: TRBV6-5
J: TRBJ1-5

CDR3: ASSFSTASGGQETQY
V: TRBV11-3
J: TRBJ2-5

CDR3: ASSYSRGGFEAF
V: TRBV6-5
J: TRBJ1-1

CDR3: ASSYGTGVNYGYT
V: TRBV5-1
J: TRBJ1-2

CDR3: ASIDRAGYNEQF
V: TRBV30
J: TRBJ2-1

CDR3: ASSLGPPGGGQETQY
V: TRBV7-6
J: TRBJ2-5

CDR3: ASSRLRPSMSNTEAF
V: TRBV7-9
J: TRBJ1-1

CDR3: ASSQRSAATYEQY
V: TRBV7-2
J: TRBJ2-7

CDR3: ASSEGHTQY
V: TRBV6-1
J: TRBJ2-3

CDR3: ASSLQTTPNEKLF
V: TRBV5-1
J: TRBJ1-4

CDR3: ASTISPQGNYGYT
V: TRBV6-1
J: TRBJ1-2

CDR3: ASSNPTDRWSNQPQH
V: TRBV21-1
J: TRBJ1-5

CDR3: ASSLGGDTGELF
V: TRBV11-3
J: TRBJ2-2